These 10 T cell receptor beta chains share one sample of origin, sequenced in a study of T cell changes during pregnancy in multiple sclerosis. Clones were read by immunoSEQ multiplex PCR, and TCRdb kept only the in-frame ones, dropping some. Here the sample spans about 21,000 clones, about 87% being singletons. This material consisted of CD8+ T cells from peripheral blood mononuclear cells, taken in the third trimester of pregnancy. Receptor source: a female donor in good health, enrolled as a control in a pregnancy study.

This chain links TRBV4-1 with TRBJ1-5; TRBD1 matches at 8 bases. CDR1 is MGHRA, CDR2 YSYEKL, per germline. The CDR3 is made up of 15 amino acids. V lost 4 bases and J lost 4; bases outside the gene matches: 6. The CDR3 here is CASSPTTGVNQPQHF. In DNA, the CDR3 is TGCGCCAGCAGCCCAACGACAGGGGTAAATCAGCCCCAGCATTTT.

The chain couples TRBV7-3 to TRBJ2-7; a weak D match, TRBD2 (6 bases). The CDR3 extends over 15 amino acids. Germline values: CDR1 SGHTA, CDR2 FQGTGA. V dropped 3 bases and J dropped 2 bases, with 14 bases sitting between them. CDR3 in DNA: TGTGCCAGCAGCTTTTACGGGGGACCAACCTACGAGCAGTACTTC. As protein: CASSFYGGPTYEQYF.

The chain carries TRBV29-1 and TRBJ2-7, with D possibly TRBD2 on 5 matching bases. Germline values: CDR1 SQVTM, CDR2 ANQGSEA. V was clipped by 6 bases and J by 0 bases, with 18 bases between them. This CDR3 region has 15 residues. CDR3 coding DNA: TGCAGCGTCGGAGAGCAGGAGGAGAGCTCCTACGAGCAGTACTTC. This translates into CSVGEQEESSYEQYF.

The chain carries TRBV2 and TRBJ1-2; 12 nucleotides align to TRBD1. V shed 6 bases and J 4 bases; nucleotides not matched to a gene: 6. CDR3 length: 15 residues. Germline values: CDR1 SNHLY, CDR2 FYNNEI. The CDR3 sequence: CASRGGTGGFYGYTF. CDR3 nucleotides: TGTGCCAGCAGGGGAGGGACAGGGGGCTTCTATGGCTACACCTTC.

The rearrangement links TRBV28 to TRBJ2-7, with 7 bases identical to TRBD1. V gave up 5 bases and J gave up 1 base; unmatched junction bases: 2. Germline assignment: CDR1 MDHEN and CDR2 SYDVKM. The CDR3 length is 13 residues. The CDR3 loop is CASSGDSSYEQYF. The CDR3 bases are TGTGCCAGCAGTGGGGACAGTTCCTACGAGCAGTACTTC.

This chain joins TRBV6-5 and TRBJ2-7; 7 nucleotides line up with TRBD1. V shed 0 bases, J shed 5 bases, and the junction held 7 bases outside the gene matches. The CDR3 is made up of 15 amino acids. Germline CDR1 reads MNHEY; CDR2 reads SVGAGI. CDR3 sequence (DNA): TGTGCCAGCAGTTACTCGACAGGGAGTATGGACGAGCAGTACTTC. Encoded protein: CASSYSTGSMDEQYF.

V gene TRBV6-1 combines with J gene TRBJ1-2; D is ambiguous. CDR3 length equals 16 residues. Trimming took off 0 bases at V and 4 bases at J, with 15 bases between the two ends. The germline CDR1 and CDR2 sequences are MNHNS and SASEGT. The CDR3 here is CASSEALGVSGYGYTF. CDR3 sequence (DNA): TGTGCCAGCAGTGAAGCGCTGGGAGTCTCGGGCTATGGCTACACCTTC.

The gene calls are TRBV5-6 and TRBJ2-4; no definite D call. The germline V gene encodes CDR1 SGHDT and CDR2 YYEEEE. This CDR3 comprises 16 residues. The V end was cut by 2 bases, the J end by 0 bases, with 12 bases between. The chain's CDR3 is CASSFDLLLAKNIQYF. CDR3 DNA sequence: TGTGCCAGCAGCTTTGACTTACTTCTAGCCAAAAACATTCAGTACTTC.

The chain uses TRBV7-9 and TRBJ1-5; TRBD1 agrees at 7 bases. CDR3 length equals 13 residues. In germline, CDR1 is SEHNR, CDR2 FQNEAQ (reference sequence). With V trimmed by 5 bases and J by 5 bases, 3 bases remained unmatched. The CDR3 DNA sequence: TGTGCCAGCAGCCCCAGGGGGGATCAGCCCCAGCATTTT. Amino acid sequence: CASSPRGDQPQHF. The full variable domain, its missing parts supplied by reference TRBV7-9 and TRBJ1-5, is DTGVSQNPRHKITKRGQNVTFRCDPISEHNRLYWYRQTLGQGPEFLTYFQNEAQLEKSRLLSDRFSAERPKGSFSTLEIQRTEQGDSAMYLCASSPRGDQPQHFGDGTRLSIL.

The chain uses TRBV5-1 and TRBJ2-7, with a possible D match to TRBD1 (5 bases). Trimming cost V 4 bases and J 6 bases, with 29 bases left between them. The CDR3 is 18 residues long. Germline values: CDR1 SGHRS, CDR2 YFSETQ. CDR3 bases: TGCGCCAGCAGCCCTCTCGGTGGCAGGGCTCAAGGGGCATCCGAGCAGTACTTC. This translates into CASSPLGGRAQGASEQYF.